This T cell receptor (beta chain) was observed in a study of blood T cell repertoires in COVID-19. Study information: From the United States, Italy and Spain came samples of acute and convalescent COVID-19. In each case, the material was cDNA or gDNA derived from T cells, B-cell-depleted T cells, or PBMCs.

The CDR3 length is 18 residues. Trimming removed 0 bases from V and 2 bases from J; junction bases left unmatched: 12. CDR1 SGDLS and CDR2 YYNGEE come from the germline V gene. Ages ranged from about 18 to 100 years, with residence in around 24 US areas. Two negative PCRs, clearance, or symptom resolution had been documented for recovered Cohort 3 donors. The protocol was immunoSEQ multiplex PCR, while the TCRdb copy is restricted to in-frame clones and leaves out a portion. The sample lists about 190,000 clones; 84% were seen once. The chain employs TRBV9 and TRBJ2-5; 8 bases fit TRBD2. The sample taken for sequencing was PBMCs or T cells enriched from blood (not recorded which). The origin of this receptor is a woman aged 30 to 39 who had recovered from COVID-19. The CDR3 region has the DNA TGTGCCAGCAGCGTAGCGGGGGGGACTAGTGTCCAACAAGAGACCCAGTACTTC. Translation: CASSVAGGTSVQQETQYF.